This entry is about one T cell receptor beta chain. Its antigen is not known. Patients with a history of autoimmune disease or on systemic immunosuppression were excluded. The V segment lost 6 bases and the J segment 5 bases; nucleotides outside the gene matches: 8. CDR1 and CDR2 from the germline V gene are LNHDA and SQIVND (reference sequence). This CDR3 contains 15 residues. This entry comes from a study of OX40 agonist ivuxolimab in advanced cancers. The overall study: Three individuals attained partial responses, comprising one hepatocellular carcinoma case and two cutaneous melanoma cases. The study's findings and limits: Specificity for antigen went undetermined in the expanded peripheral T cells. Expanded clones belonging to CD8+ T cells outnumbered, on average, those of CD4+.

Profiled with immunoSEQ multiplex PCR; TCRdb holds only in-frame clones, not every one. The sample contains over 75,000 clones, 90% of which appear only once. The source of this sequence is an adult with an advanced solid tumor such as melanoma, head and neck, liver or kidney cancer. The specimen was CD4+ or CD8+ T cells sorted from blood, collected in a trial of the OX40 agonist ivuxolimab. The chain is built from TRBV19 and TRBJ2-1; 9 bases match TRBD1. CDR3 sequence (DNA): TGTGCCAGTAGCGTGACAGGGGGATTCCACAATGAGCAGTTCTTC. Residues: CASSVTGGFHNEQFF.